The 32 T cell receptor beta chains reported below all come from one sample, sequenced in a study of cytomegalovirus exposure and HLA in healthy donors. TCRdb's table, derived via immunoSEQ multiplex PCR, lists solely in-frame clones and lacks some. This table has about 140,000 clones, approximately 93% appearing once. The sample consisted of PBMCs. Receptors were obtained from a man younger than 35 in good health and CMV-seronegative.

The chain joins TRBV13 to TRBJ2-7; 8 bases line up with TRBD2. Germline assignment: CDR1 PRHDT and CDR2 FYEKMQ (reference sequence). The CDR3 contains 16 residues. Germline trimming cut 5 bases from V and 2 bases from J; bases unmatched to any gene: 11. CDR3 region: CASSPREGMNPYEQYF. The CDR3 DNA follows: TGTGCCAGCAGCCCTCGGGAGGGGATGAATCCCTACGAGCAGTACTTC.

This clone turned up a few times. The chain carries TRBV30 and TRBJ1-4, with a possible D match to TRBD1 (5 bases). The germline CDR1 and CDR2 sequences are GTSNPN and SVGIG (reference sequence). V was shortened by 1 base and J by 1 base, with 7 bases between the two germline ends. The CDR3 length is 14 residues. As DNA, the CDR3 is TGTGCCTGGAGTGAGGGACTAACTAATGAAAAACTGTTTTTT. This sequence encodes CAWSEGLTNEKLFF.

The CDR3 bases are TGTGCCACCCGGACAGGACCTCAGCAAGTATCTGGAAACACCATATATTTT. Translation gives CATRTGPQQVSGNTIYF. The chain recombines TRBV2 with TRBJ1-3, with 7 bases aligning to TRBD1. Trimming at V came to 10 bases and at J to 1 base, leaving 16 bases not matched to a gene. The CDR3 runs to 17 residues. CDR1 is SNHLY and CDR2 is FYNNEI in the germline V gene.

This sequence joins TRBV27 and TRBJ1-2; the D gene is possibly TRBD1 (6 bases). V lost 3 bases and J lost 8, with 10 bases in between. The germline V gene encodes CDR1 MNHEY and CDR2 SMNVEV (reference sequence). The CDR3 totals 12 residues. CDR3 nucleotide sequence: TGTGCCAGCAGTTTCGGGACAATAGGCTACACCTTC. Its translation: CASSFGTIGYTF.

The chain uses TRBV6-5 and TRBJ1-2; maybe TRBD1 (6 bases). CDR3 length: 13 residues. Germline V lookup: CDR1 MNHEY, CDR2 SVGAGI. The V gene lost 6 bases and the J gene lost 5 bases, with 13 bases spanning the gap. The CDR3 here is CASRQTGGYGYTF. DNA for the CDR3: TGTGCCAGCAGGCAGACAGGCGGATATGGCTACACCTTC.

Worth noting for this clone: The junction and the germline gene differ at one end; a read error may be behind it. The V and J genes are TRBV13 and TRBJ1-3; D remains ambiguous. The length of the CDR3 is 13 residues. Germline-derived CDR1 and CDR2 are PRHDT and FYEKMQ (reference sequence). CDR3 DNA: TGTGCCAGCAGCGCCGCGGGAGGGCCGCCCCCTAATTTT. Its translation: CASSAAGGPPPNF.

This chain uses TRBV19 with TRBJ1-3, with D possibly being TRBD1 (6 bases). The CDR3 has 17 residues. Trimming removed 3 bases from V and 0 bases from J, with 15 bases in between. Germline V CDR1 and CDR2: LNHDA, SQIVND (reference sequence). CDR3 DNA sequence: TGTGCCAGTAGTATTGGGGCACAGGGCACCTCTGGAAACACCATATATTTT. Its translation is CASSIGAQGTSGNTIYF. Drawing the rest from reference TRBV19 and TRBJ1-3, the complete variable domain is DGGITQSPKYLFRKEGQNVTLSCEQNLNHDAMYWYRQDPGQGLRLIYYSQIVNDFQKGDIAEGYSVSREKKESFPLTVTSAQKNPTAFYLCASSIGAQGTSGNTIYFGEGSWLTVV.

This chain uses TRBV4-1 with TRBJ1-2; 7 bases map to TRBD1. The V and J ends lost 2 bases and 5 bases, in that order; junction bases with no gene match: 14. CDR1 and CDR2 (germline): MGHRA, YSYEKL. CDR3 length: 17 residues. CDR3 protein: CASSQQPDRASRYGYTF. The CDR3 DNA follows: TGCGCCAGCAGCCAACAACCCGACAGGGCGTCAAGGTATGGCTACACCTTC.

The chain couples TRBV19 to TRBJ2-1, with D maybe TRBD1 (6 bases). From germline, CDR1 is LNHDA and CDR2 SQIVND (reference sequence). The CDR3 runs to 13 residues. The V gene lost 8 bases and the J gene lost 2 bases, with 10 bases spanning the gap. The CDR3 sequence is CASGPGAYNEQFF. CDR3 bases: TGTGCCAGTGGGCCAGGGGCCTACAATGAGCAGTTCTTC. Complete variable domain (other parts from reference TRBV19 and TRBJ2-1): DGGITQSPKYLFRKEGQNVTLSCEQNLNHDAMYWYRQDPGQGLRLIYYSQIVNDFQKGDIAEGYSVSREKKESFPLTVTSAQKNPTAFYLCASGPGAYNEQFFGPGTRLTVL.

This chain joins TRBV5-1 and TRBJ1-1; 7 nucleotides match TRBD1. Germline assignment: CDR1 SGHRS and CDR2 YFSETQ. This CDR3 has 13 residues. V shed 4 bases and J 6 bases; nucleotides not matched to a gene: 6. The CDR3 region is CASSPKDRAEAFF. CDR3 DNA sequence: TGCGCCAGCAGCCCAAAAGACAGGGCTGAAGCTTTCTTT.

This chain connects TRBV7-9 to TRBJ2-3, with D perhaps matching TRBD2 (5 bases). Germline CDR1 SEHNR, CDR2 FQNEAQ (reference sequence). The CDR3 is made up of 15 amino acids. Trimming left V 5 bases short and J 4 bases short, with 16 bases between. The DNA of the CDR3 is TGTGCCAGCAGCCAAGACGGAACGGGATCAGATACGCAGTATTTT. Encoded protein: CASSQDGTGSDTQYF.

This chain connects TRBV5-1 to TRBJ2-1; D perhaps matches TRBD1 (6 bases). The V gene's germline CDR1 is SGHRS and CDR2 YFSETQ. V dropped 3 bases and J dropped 4 bases, with 8 bases sitting between them. This CDR3 contains 13 residues. CDR3: CASSSQGYNEQFF. Here the CDR3 DNA reads TGCGCCAGCAGCTCTCAGGGGTACAATGAGCAGTTCTTC.

This clone was detected a few times. This chain connects TRBV12-2 to TRBJ2-7; TRBD2 is the table's D call, not checked against the DNA. TRBV12-2 is shown as a pseudogene. The CDR3 loop spans 18 amino acids. The CDR3 bases are TGTGCAAGTCGCTTAGCGCTTAGGACTAGCTATAGCTCCTACGAGCAGTACGTC. It specifies CASRLALRTSYSSYEQYV.

This clone was observed a single time. The chain links TRBV10-3 to TRBJ2-5, with D tentatively TRBD2 (6 bases). This CDR3 contains 16 residues. Germline V CDR1 and CDR2: ENHRY, SYGVKD. V was shortened by 0 bases and J by 4 bases, with 15 bases between the two germline ends. Here the CDR3 DNA reads TGTGCCATCAGTGAGTCTAGCGGACGGACGGGAGAGACCCAGTACTTC. Translated: CAISESSGRTGETQYF.

This sequence joins TRBV10-3 and TRBJ2-5; no definite D call. The CDR3 has 13 residues. Germline lookup yields CDR1 ENHRY and CDR2 SYGVKD. V lost 1 base, J lost 2 bases, and 5 bases lay in between. The DNA of the CDR3 is TGTGCCATCAGTGAGTTAGAACAAGAGACCCAGTACTTC. Its protein product is CAISELEQETQYF.

This clone was counted a single time. This chain joins TRBV6-5 and TRBJ2-5; TRBD2 aligns across 8 bases. In germline, CDR1 is MNHEY, CDR2 SVGAGI. CDR3 size: 13 residues. Unmatched junction bases numbered 3, after V lost 4 bases and J lost 5 bases. This CDR3 is CASSSTGGETQYF. DNA of the CDR3: TGTGCCAGCAGTTCGACGGGAGGGGAGACCCAGTACTTC.

The chain recombines TRBV7-2 with TRBJ2-2; 10 nucleotides agree with TRBD2. CDR3 length: 15 residues. The trim removed 5 bases at V and 5 bases at J, leaving 5 bases unmatched. Germline lookup yields CDR1 SGHTA and CDR2 FQGNSA. In DNA, the CDR3 is TGTGCCAGCAGCCCCAGCGGGAGGGCGACCGGGGAGCTGTTTTTT. As protein: CASSPSGRATGELFF. Variable domain in full (rest from reference TRBV7-2 and TRBJ2-2): GAGVSQSPSNKVTEKGKDVELRCDPISGHTALYWYRQSLGQGLEFLIYFQGNSAPDKSGLPSDRFSAERTGGSVSTLTIQRTQQEDSAVYLCASSPSGRATGELFFGEGSRLTVL.

The chain uses TRBV23-1 and TRBJ2-3, with 11 bases identical to TRBD2. TRBV23-1 is an ORF, and what it does is uncertain. The J segment lost 0 bases and the V segment lost 0 bases, leaving 14 bases of the junction unmatched. CDR3 length: 21 amino acids. Here the CDR3 reads CASSQSLTGTSGTTSTDTQYF. DNA of the CDR3: TGCGCCAGCAGTCAATCACTGACCGGGACTAGCGGAACTACTAGCACAGATACGCAGTATTTT.

The CDR3 nucleotides are TGTGCCAGTAGTACACAGGGGGCTAGCAATCAGCCCCAGCATTTT. It translates to CASSTQGASNQPQHF. The V and J genes are TRBV19 and TRBJ1-5; 9 bases match TRBD1. Losses at the gene ends were 4 bases for V and 0 bases for J; bases not matched to a gene: 1. Germline CDR1 reads LNHDA; CDR2 reads SQIVND (reference sequence). The CDR3 is 15 residues long.

This clone was seen a handful of times. The V and J genes are TRBV19 and TRBJ2-7; D perhaps matches TRBD2 (5 bases). The CDR3 sequence is 15 residues long. V was cut by 6 bases and J by 1 base, with 16 bases left in between. Germline V gives CDR1 LNHDA, CDR2 SQIVND (reference sequence). CDR3 sequence reads: CASSFLGPGSYEQYF. CDR3 nucleotide sequence: TGTGCCAGTAGCTTCTTAGGGCCGGGATCCTACGAGCAGTACTTC.

The CDR3 DNA sequence: TGCGCCAGCACGCCGGGACTAGCGGGAGCCCCAGCAAGGAATGAGCAGTTCTTC. Translating gives CASTPGLAGAPARNEQFF. The rearrangement joins TRBV5-1 to TRBJ2-1; 14 bases are a match to TRBD2. Germline lookup yields CDR1 SGHRS and CDR2 YFSETQ. V gave up 6 bases and J gave up 7 bases; unmatched junction bases: 15. This CDR3 contains 18 residues. Filled out from reference TRBV5-1 and TRBJ2-1, the complete variable domain reads KAGVTQTPRYLIKTRGQQVTLSCSPISGHRSVSWYQQTPGQGLQFLFEYFSETQRNKGNFPGRFSGRQFSNSRSEMNVSTLELGDSALYLCASTPGLAGAPARNEQFFGPGTRLTVL.

The chain has TRBV9 and TRBJ2-1; 11 positions agree with TRBD2. The J segment lost 4 bases and the V segment lost 4 bases, leaving 4 bases of the junction unmatched. CDR1 SGDLS and CDR2 YYNGEE come from the germline V gene. The CDR3 loop spans 15 amino acids. CDR3 DNA: TGTGCCAGCAGCCAACTAGCGGGAGCTTACAATGAGCAGTTCTTC. It translates to CASSQLAGAYNEQFF.

The genes are TRBV5-1 and TRBJ2-3; perhaps TRBD1 as D (7 bases). The V end was cut by 4 bases, the J end by 2 bases, with 26 bases between. CDR1 and CDR2 (germline): SGHRS, YFSETQ. The CDR3 spans 19 residues. The CDR3 loop is CASSIDRAWGATTTDTQYF. The DNA for the CDR3 is TGCGCCAGCAGCATCGACAGGGCGTGGGGGGCCACCACCACAGATACGCAGTATTTT. Full variable domain (outside the CDR3, taken from reference TRBV5-1 and TRBJ2-3): KAGVTQTPRYLIKTRGQQVTLSCSPISGHRSVSWYQQTPGQGLQFLFEYFSETQRNKGNFPGRFSGRQFSNSRSEMNVSTLELGDSALYLCASSIDRAWGATTTDTQYFGPGTRLTVL.

This chain uses TRBV7-9 with TRBJ2-7; 9 bases match TRBD1. V trimming: 5 bases; J trimming: 0 bases; junction bases outside the gene matches: 8. This CDR3 contains 16 residues. Per germline, CDR1 SEHNR and CDR2 FQNEAQ (reference sequence). DNA for the CDR3: TGTGCCAGCAGCCCCCCCCAGACAGGGGGCTCCTACGAGCAGTACTTC. Translating it yields CASSPPQTGGSYEQYF.

This clone appeared a few times. This sequence joins TRBV2 and TRBJ2-2; 7 bases fit TRBD2. CDR1 SNHLY and CDR2 FYNNEI come from the germline V gene. The V and J ends lost 8 bases and 0 bases, in that order; junction bases with no gene match: 3. CDR3 length equals 14 residues. The CDR3: CASGLAANTGELFF. The CDR3 region has the DNA TGTGCCAGCGGCCTAGCGGCGAACACCGGGGAGCTGTTTTTT.

This clone was counted a single time. The chain joins TRBV5-4 to TRBJ1-4, with 9 bases aligning to TRBD1. The V gene end was trimmed by 4 bases and the J gene end by 7 bases; junction bases not matched to a gene: 8. CDR3 length equals 15 residues. CDR1 and CDR2 (germline): SGHNT, YYREEE (reference sequence). The CDR3 DNA reads as TGTGCCAGCAGCCCTGGTGGGACAGGGAGTGAAAAACTGTTTTTT. Translated: CASSPGGTGSEKLFF.

This clone showed up just a few times. V is TRBV11-2 and J is TRBJ2-7; 9 positions match TRBD1. This CDR3 is 14 amino acids long. V shed 5 bases, J shed 4 bases, and the junction held 6 bases outside the gene matches. The germline V gene has CDR1 SGHAT and CDR2 FQNNGV. The CDR3 region has the DNA TGTGCCAGCAGCATCCGGGACAGGGAGTACGAGCAGTACTTC. This translates into CASSIRDREYEQYF.

The genes are TRBV6-5 and TRBJ1-2; D possibly corresponds to TRBD1 (6 bases). This CDR3 has 13 amino acids. Trimming shortened V by 10 bases and J by 0 bases, and 12 bases separated the two germline ends. Germline CDR1 and CDR2: MNHEY and SVGAGI. The CDR3 nucleotides are TGTGCCACCCAAACAGGGTCTAACTATGGCTACACCTTC. Amino acids: CATQTGSNYGYTF.

V usage is TRBV7-2 and J usage is TRBJ1-3; D not certain. From germline, CDR1 is SGHTA and CDR2 FQGNSA. Trimming left V 4 bases short and J 0 bases short, with 4 bases between. The CDR3 extends over 13 amino acids. The CDR3 DNA follows: TGTGCCAGCAGCTCGTCCTCTGGAAACACCATATATTTT. Its translation is CASSSSSGNTIYF.

This chain uses TRBV6-1 with TRBJ1-1; perhaps TRBD1 as D (5 bases). Germline assignment: CDR1 MNHNS and CDR2 SASEGT. V was pared by 6 bases and J by 8 bases, with 13 bases between. The CDR3 contains 12 residues. This CDR3 is CASRGRGGEAFF. The CDR3 bases are TGTGCCAGCAGGGGGAGGGGTGGGGAAGCTTTCTTT.

The rearrangement uses TRBV5-6 and TRBJ1-6, with D perhaps matching TRBD1 (6 bases). The CDR3 runs 19 residues. Germline V gives CDR1 SGHDT, CDR2 YYEEEE. V was cut by 0 bases and J by 7 bases, with 23 bases left in between. The chain's CDR3 is CASSLEIWDKGLSNSPLHF. In nucleotides, the CDR3 is TGTGCCAGCAGCTTGGAGATTTGGGACAAAGGTCTTTCGAATTCACCCCTCCACTTT. Using reference TRBV5-6 and TRBJ1-6 for the parts outside the CDR3, the full variable domain is DAGVTQSPTHLIKTRGQQVTLRCSPKSGHDTVSWYQQALGQGPQFIFQYYEEEERQRGNFPDRFSGHQFPNYSSELNVNALLLGDSALYLCASSLEIWDKGLSNSPLHFGNGTRLTVT.

CDR3 sequence reads: CASSQGYGTDYGYTF. DNA of the CDR3: TGCGCCAGCAGCCAAGGATACGGGACAGACTATGGCTACACCTTC. The genes are TRBV4-1 and TRBJ1-2; 7 bases align to TRBD1. The germline CDR1 and CDR2 sequences are MGHRA and YSYEKL. This CDR3 comprises 15 residues. After removal of 1 base from V and 3 bases from J, the junction contained 5 bases not matched to a gene.